Below are 5 T cell receptor beta chains sequenced from a single sample in a study of OX40 agonist ivuxolimab in advanced cancers. The library relied on the immunoSEQ multiplex PCR assay. TCRdb's version of the immuneACCESS table is confined to in-frame rearrangements and falls short of the full clone set. An unresolved V gene accounts for under half of the shortfall where checked; the remainder is of unknown origin. The sample contains tens of thousands of clones, 88% of them found a single time. Clones ranked in the top ten supply about 3.7% of the sample. Source: CD4+ or CD8+ T cells sorted from blood, taken in a trial of the OX40 agonist ivuxolimab. These TCRs come from an adult with an advanced solid tumor such as melanoma, head and neck, liver or kidney cancer.

The chain uses TRBV27 and TRBJ2-3; unclear D gene. CDR1 MNHEY and CDR2 SMNVEV come from the germline V gene (reference sequence). The length of the CDR3 is 15 residues. Trimming pared 4 bases from V and 4 bases from J, leaving 15 bases between. The CDR3 region is CASSYSRLGADTQYF. As DNA, the CDR3 is TGTGCCAGCAGTTACAGTCGTTTGGGTGCAGATACGCAGTATTTT.

The chain couples TRBV21-1 to TRBJ2-5. TRBV21-1 corresponds to a pseudogene. The CDR3 length is 14 residues. The CDR3 spells CASSREGFLETQYF. The CDR3 DNA is TGTGCCAGCAGCCGAGAAGGTTTTCTAGAGACCCAGTACTTC.

V and J are TRBV4-1 and TRBJ2-1; the match to TRBD2 covers 15 bases. This CDR3 is 20 amino acids long. V lost 0 bases and J lost 12; bases outside the gene matches: 18. Germline V gene data show CDR1 as MGHRA and CDR2 as YSYEKL. Here the CDR3 reads CASSQDQVIRGTSGGRLQFF. The CDR3 bases are TGCGCCAGCAGCCAAGATCAAGTCATTCGCGGGACTAGCGGGGGGAGGTTGCAGTTCTTC.

V and J are TRBV6-4 and TRBJ1-5; a possible D gene is TRBD1 (5 bases). Germline loops: CDR1 MRHNA, CDR2 SNTAGT. The CDR3 spans 13 residues. The V and J ends lost 6 bases and 10 bases respectively, with 16 bases between them. CDR3 sequence: CASSLDSFGPQHF. The DNA of the CDR3 is TGTGCCAGCAGCCTTGACAGTTTCGGCCCCCAGCATTTT.

In the case of this clone: Relative to the germline gene, one junction end is altered; a read error may explain this. This sequence joins TRBV5-3 and TRBJ1-1; a weak D match, TRBD1 (5 bases). Being an ORF, TRBV5-3 has a function that is uncertain. CDR3 length: 14 amino acids. CDR3 in amino acids: CASSSPGDGTEAFF. As DNA, the CDR3 is TGTGCCAGCAGCTCGCCTGGGGACGGCACTGAAGCTTTCTTT.